Shown below are 3 T cell receptor beta chains from a single sample sequenced in a study of neurological immune-mediated disorders. TCRdb re-analysed the 5' RACE reads in MiXCR, keeping a single row per CDR3 protein. In the table there are about 55,000 distinct CDR3 sequences, approximately 3.8% of which are singletons. Sequenced material: PBMCs. These receptors came from a man aged 25 to 40 with multiple sclerosis.

This clonotype was counted ten times or more. The chain has TRBV20-1 and TRBJ2-7; 8 bases match TRBD1. Germline CDR1 and CDR2: DFQATT and SNEGSKA (reference sequence). V gave up 0 bases and J gave up 2 bases; unmatched junction bases: 6. This CDR3 is 15 amino acids long. The CDR3 sequence is CSARDATGEPYEQYF. CDR3 nucleotides: TGCAGTGCTAGAGATGCGACAGGGGAACCCTACGAGCAGTACTTC.

This clonotype was seen repeatedly, ten times or more. The chain combines TRBV12-3 or TRBV12-4 with TRBJ2-2; D unclear. CDR3 length: 9 amino acids. V was shortened by 2 bases and J by 13 bases, with 2 bases between the two germline ends. The CDR3 DNA follows: TGTGCCAGCAGTTTAAGGCTGTTTTTT. This translates into CASSLRLFF.

This clonotype showed up many times. The V call is TRBV20-1, the J call TRBJ1-1, with TRBD1 matching over 7 bases. V lost 6 bases to trimming and J lost 11 bases; unmatched junction nucleotides: 12. The CDR3 extends over 12 amino acids. Germline CDR1 and CDR2: DFQATT and SNEGSKA (reference sequence). The CDR3 DNA reads TGCAGTGCCAACCTCGGAGGACAGGCCGCTTTCTTT. It yields the protein CSANLGGQAAFF.